These 27 T cell receptor beta chains were sequenced from one sample in a study of CD8 T cells in ankylosing spondylitis. TCRdb recomputed calls from the 5' RACE reads with MiXCR, one row per CDR3 protein. The table shows around 140,000 distinct CDR3 sequences, with about an eighth occurring only once. The sequencing sample was made of blood, either unsorted or a sorted T cell fraction (not recorded which). These receptors originate from a female donor with ankylosing spondylitis or in good health (not recorded which).

This clonotype has a count of ten or more. This sequence joins TRBV20-1 and TRBJ1-5; D is possibly TRBD1 (6 bases). Germline assignment: CDR1 DFQATT and CDR2 SNEGSKA (reference sequence). With 6 bases removed from V and 1 base from J, the gap between germline ends came to 19 bases. The CDR3 covers 16 residues. The DNA of the CDR3 is TGCAGTGCAACTCCTCCCGGGACACCCAGCAATCAGCCCCAGCATTTT. Translated, it gives CSATPPGTPSNQPQHF.

This clonotype was picked up one time. The rearrangement links TRBV14 to TRBJ2-7; D is undetermined. In germline, CDR1 is SGHDN, CDR2 FVKESK. There are 14 residues in the CDR3. The V and J ends lost 0 bases and 1 base respectively, with 7 bases between them. The CDR3 spells CASSQDLRSYEQYF. CDR3 sequence (DNA): TGTGCCAGCAGCCAAGATCTTAGATCCTACGAGCAGTACTTC.

On this clonotype: Sequence at one end of the junction differs from germline and may be a read error. This chain uses TRBV3-1 with TRBJ2-3, with 10 bases aligning to TRBD2. Germline CDR1 and CDR2: LGHDT and YNNKEL (reference sequence). This CDR3 spans 18 amino acids. CDR3 sequence (DNA): TGTGCCATCAGCCCCTCGCCCCAACTAGCGGGACCCACAGATACGCAGTATTTT. Protein sequence: CAISPSPQLAGPTDTQYF.

Details on this clonotype: Possible read error: a much larger clone is one base away. CDR3 sequence reads: CACRWDSSYEQYF. The CDR3 DNA follows: TGTGCCTGCAGGTGGGACAGCTCCTACGAGCAGTACTTC. J is TRBJ2-7 and V is TRBV2, with 7 bases aligning to TRBD1. The CDR3 has 13 residues. CDR1 SNHLY and CDR2 FYNNEI come from the germline V gene.

This clonotype was counted many times. J is TRBJ2-5 and V is TRBV14; D is uncertain. Trimming took off 1 base at V and 5 bases at J, with 5 bases between the two ends. CDR1 SGHDN and CDR2 FVKESK come from the germline V gene. The CDR3 has 12 amino acids. DNA of the CDR3: TGTGCCAGCAGCCAAGGACGGGAGACCCAGTACTTC. It encodes CASSQGRETQYF.

This clonotype was seen a few times. This chain uses TRBV5-1 with TRBJ2-5; possible D gene TRBD1, 5 bases. V dropped 4 bases and J dropped 1 base, with 14 bases sitting between them. Germline V gene lookup returns CDR1 SGHRS and CDR2 YFSETQ. The CDR3 spans 15 residues. Written as DNA, the CDR3 is TGCGCCAGCAGCGGCCAGGGCGGTCTCCAAGAGACCCAGTACTTC. Amino acids: CASSGQGGLQETQYF.

This clonotype was observed at least ten times. The CDR3 nucleotides are TGCAGTGCTTCGGACGGTACCGGGGAGCTGTTTTTT. This encodes CSASDGTGELFF. V is TRBV20-1 and J is TRBJ2-2; D remains unclear. V was cut by 5 bases and J by 5 bases, with 9 bases left in between. Germline CDR1 DFQATT, CDR2 SNEGSKA (reference sequence). CDR3 length: 12 residues.

About this clonotype itself: A read error may explain this, as a much larger clone is one base away. This sequence joins TRBV4-1 and TRBJ2-3; the match to TRBD2 covers 9 bases. The V gene's germline CDR1 is MGHRA and CDR2 YSYEKL. V lost 0 bases to trimming and J lost 5 bases; unmatched junction nucleotides: 9. The CDR3 runs to 17 residues. This CDR3 reads CASSQDAGGGARDTQYF. CDR3 coding DNA: TGCGCCAGCAGCCAAGACGCCGGCGGGGGGGCGAGAGATACGCAGTATTTT.

This clonotype was counted at least ten times. The chain couples TRBV7-2 to TRBJ1-5; D unclear. The CDR3 is made up of 15 amino acids. V dropped 5 bases and J dropped 6 bases, with 17 bases sitting between them. Germline assignment: CDR1 SGHTA and CDR2 FQGNSA. This CDR3 is CASSQNPGSGQPQHF. For the CDR3, the DNA is TGTGCCAGCAGCCAGAACCCAGGAAGCGGTCAGCCCCAGCATTTT.

This clonotype was seen a few times. The chain has TRBV5-1 and TRBJ2-1; D tentatively reads TRBD1 or TRBD2 (5 bases each). The CDR3 is made up of 13 amino acids. V was shortened by 5 bases and J by 10 bases, with 16 bases between the two germline ends. From germline, CDR1 is SGHRS and CDR2 YFSETQ. CDR3 nucleotides: TGCGCCAGCAGTCTCGGGGCTCCTAGGGAGCAGTTCTTC. Translated: CASSLGAPREQFF. Looking up the rest from reference TRBV5-1 and TRBJ2-1 gives the full variable domain: KAGVTQTPRYLIKTRGQQVTLSCSPISGHRSVSWYQQTPGQGLQFLFEYFSETQRNKGNFPGRFSGRQFSNSRSEMNVSTLELGDSALYLCASSLGAPREQFFGPGTRLTVL.

Comment on this clonotype: A much larger clone is a single base away; this may be a read error. The chain carries TRBV28 and TRBJ1-1; D not resolved. CDR1 and CDR2 (germline): MDHEN, SYDVKM. Trimming took 6 bases from V and 5 from J, leaving 10 bases between them. This CDR3 region has 12 residues. CDR3 nucleotide sequence: TGTGCCAGCAGCCCCCGTCCTACTGAAGCTTTCTTT. It is translated as CASSPRPTEAFF.

This clonotype was observed many times. This chain joins TRBV9 and TRBJ2-5; the D gene is possibly TRBD2 (6 bases). The CDR3 has 18 residues. Deletions cut 0 bases from V and 1 base from J, with 19 bases between. Germline V gene lookup returns CDR1 SGDLS and CDR2 YYNGEE. As DNA, the CDR3 is TGTGCCAGCAGCGTAGGGCGAGTGGGAGCGGGCACCCAAGAGACCCAGTACTTC. Its translation: CASSVGRVGAGTQETQYF.

The rearrangement joins TRBV20-1 to TRBJ2-2; D gene unclear. Trimming stripped 3 bases from V and 0 bases from J, with 8 bases between. The CDR3 consists of 14 residues. The V gene's germline CDR1 is DFQATT and CDR2 SNEGSKA (reference sequence). CDR3 in DNA: TGCAGTGCTAGCTATAGCCCGAACACCGGGGAGCTGTTTTTT. Amino acids: CSASYSPNTGELFF.

This clonotype was recorded a few times. The rearrangement uses TRBV20-1 and TRBJ2-5, with D possibly TRBD2 on 6 matching bases. Trimming shortened V by 3 bases and J by 7 bases, and 21 bases separated the two germline ends. This CDR3 contains 15 residues. Germline V gives CDR1 DFQATT, CDR2 SNEGSKA (reference sequence). The CDR3 here is CSASFGTGLQGTQYF. The DNA for the CDR3 is TGCAGTGCTAGTTTTGGGACGGGACTCCAGGGGACCCAGTACTTC.

The table lists this clonotype with many counts. This sequence joins TRBV20-1 and TRBJ1-5; the D gene is possibly TRBD1 (5 bases). Germline CDR1 reads DFQATT; CDR2 reads SNEGSKA (reference sequence). This CDR3 has 16 residues. Trimming cost V 0 bases and J 4 bases, with 16 bases left between them. In nucleotides, the CDR3 is TGCAGTGCTAGAGATTCAACCGGGACGTCAAATCAGCCCCAGCATTTT. Translation: CSARDSTGTSNQPQHF.

The table lists this clonotype with many counts. In DNA, the CDR3 is TGCAGTGCGTATAAAGGGTACGGCTACACCTTC. Protein sequence: CSAYKGYGYTF. The chain combines TRBV20-1 with TRBJ1-2; D is ambiguous. The CDR3 covers 11 residues. Trimming cost V 6 bases and J 8 bases, with 13 bases left between them. The germline V gene encodes CDR1 DFQATT and CDR2 SNEGSKA (reference sequence).

Only a few counts were recorded for this clonotype. This may be a read error, as it is one base from a much larger clone. V is TRBV3-1 and J is TRBJ1-2; D perhaps matches TRBD1 (6 bases). The CDR3 length is 13 residues. Germline-derived CDR1 and CDR2 are LGHDT and YNNKEL (reference sequence). CDR3 sequence: CASSQGTAYGDTF. DNA for the CDR3: TGTGCCAGCAGCCAAGGGACAGCCTATGGCGACACCTTC.

This clonotype has a count of ten or more. This sequence joins TRBV7-9 and TRBJ2-3; D uncertain. This CDR3 is 15 amino acids long. CDR1 and CDR2 (germline): SEHNR, FQNEAQ (reference sequence). V lost 4 bases and J 2 bases, leaving 13 bases between the germline ends. As DNA, the CDR3 is TGTGCCAGCAGCTACACCCCAGAATACACAGATACGCAGTATTTT. Its translation: CASSYTPEYTDTQYF.

The chain is built from TRBV5-3 and TRBJ2-4; possible D gene TRBD1, 5 bases. TRBV5-3 is annotated as an ORF whose role is uncertain. The V and J ends lost 8 bases and 0 bases respectively, with 21 bases between them. The CDR3 is made up of 17 amino acids. The CDR3 bases are TGTGCCAGGAGCCCTGTGTCTAGGGGCTTAGCCAAAAACATTCAGTACTTC. This encodes CARSPVSRGLAKNIQYF.

Many counts were recorded for this clonotype. The chain recombines TRBV11-2 with TRBJ1-4; 7 bases fit TRBD1. This CDR3 is built from 16 residues. Germline CDR1 reads SGHAT; CDR2 reads FQNNGV. Trimming cost V 0 bases and J 3 bases; bases outside gene matches: 4. CDR3: CASSLEGGAANEKLFF. In nucleotides, the CDR3 is TGTGCCAGCAGCTTAGAAGGGGGCGCGGCTAATGAAAAACTGTTTTTT.

This clonotype was recorded many times. The chain couples TRBV11-3 to TRBJ2-2, with unresolved D. The CDR3 contains 14 residues. In germline, CDR1 is SGHNT, CDR2 YENEEA. Trimming took off 0 bases at V and 3 bases at J, with 5 bases between the two ends. This chain's CDR3 is CASSLDSDTGELFF. Here the CDR3 DNA reads TGTGCCAGCAGCTTAGATAGTGACACCGGGGAGCTGTTTTTT.

V gene TRBV7-9 combines with J gene TRBJ1-4, with D uncertain. Germline V lookup: CDR1 SEHNR, CDR2 FQNEAQ (reference sequence). Trimming pared 2 bases from V and 7 bases from J, leaving 11 bases between. This CDR3 contains 14 residues. The CDR3 spells CASSLSRRGEKLFF. CDR3 DNA sequence: TGTGCCAGCAGCTTATCAAGGCGGGGTGAAAAACTGTTTTTT.

This clonotype was seen at least ten times. The V gene is TRBV20-1, the J gene TRBJ2-7; possibly TRBD1 for D (5 bases). This CDR3 contains 14 residues. V dropped 3 bases and J dropped 4 bases, with 16 bases sitting between them. Germline-derived CDR1 and CDR2 are DFQATT and SNEGSKA (reference sequence). The CDR3 here is CSASQGLRTYEQYF. In DNA form, the CDR3 reads TGCAGTGCTAGTCAGGGTCTTAGAACGTACGAGCAGTACTTC.

V gene TRBV6-1 combines with J gene TRBJ2-1; 9 nucleotides line up with TRBD1. Trimming removed 9 bases from V and 9 bases from J; junction bases left unmatched: 15. Germline-derived CDR1 and CDR2 are MNHNS and SASEGT. The CDR3 length is 15 residues. CDR3 sequence: CASKRSGTGFIEQFF. CDR3 nucleotides: TGTGCCAGTAAGCGTTCCGGGACAGGGTTTATTGAGCAGTTCTTC.

This clonotype has a count of ten or more. In DNA, the CDR3 is TGTGCCAGCAGTTTCAACCCTAGGAATTCACCCCTCCACTTT. It translates to CASSFNPRNSPLHF. The chain has TRBV28 and TRBJ1-6; the D is unclear. This CDR3 contains 14 residues. The germline CDR1 and CDR2 sequences are MDHEN and SYDVKM. With 3 bases removed from V and 7 bases from J, the gap between germline ends came to 10 bases.

This clonotype was detected many times. The rearrangement links TRBV5-1 to TRBJ2-1, with 7 bases that match TRBD2. The CDR3 is 14 residues long. Unmatched junction bases numbered 5, after V lost 0 bases and J lost 8 bases. From germline, CDR1 is SGHRS and CDR2 YFSETQ. CDR3 sequence (DNA): TGCGCCAGCAGCTTGGGACTAGCCATCGATGAGCAGTTCTTC. This codes for CASSLGLAIDEQFF.

Ten or more counts support this clonotype. The chain carries TRBV28 and TRBJ2-4; 8 bases fit TRBD1. V lost 5 bases and J lost 1; bases outside the gene matches: 7. CDR3 size: 16 residues. The V gene's germline CDR1 is MDHEN and CDR2 SYDVKM. CDR3 protein: CASSRSYRGAKNIQYF. The CDR3 DNA is TGTGCCAGCAGTCGATCTTACAGGGGGGCCAAAAACATTCAGTACTTC.